Shown below are 14 T cell receptor beta chains from a single sample sequenced in a study of blood T cells in healthy people across ages. Then a second PCR, running roughly 7 to 11 cycles, was carried out with a sample-barcoded 5' primer and a J-beta primer mix. A single record per CDR3 protein comes from TCRdb applying MiXCR to the 5' RACE reads. Of under 2,000,000 distinct CDR3 sequences in the sample, less than 50% were seen once. Sequenced input: blood. The receptors were sampled from a woman between 35 and 50 years old in good health.

As for this clonotype: One end of the junction is discordant with germline, which a read error may explain. V usage is TRBV13 and J usage is TRBJ2-5; the match to TRBD1 covers 10 bases. The CDR3 runs to 14 residues. Germline V gene data show CDR1 as PRHDT and CDR2 as FYEKMQ (reference sequence). This chain's CDR3 is CTSSVGQGLEEQYF. The CDR3 DNA follows: TGTACCAGCAGCGTGGGACAGGGGTTGGAGGAGCAGTACTTC. Complete variable domain (other parts from reference TRBV13 and TRBJ2-5): AAGVIQSPRHLIKEKRETATLKCYPIPRHDTVYWYQQGPGQDPQFLISFYEKMQSDKGSIPDRFSAQQFSDYHSELNMSSLELGDSALYFCTSSVGQGLEEQYFGPGTRLLVL.

The chain couples TRBV6-2 or TRBV6-3 to TRBJ2-3; the match to TRBD1 covers 7 bases. The CDR3 contains 12 residues. Germline V CDR1 and CDR2: MNHEY, SVGEGT. The trim removed 6 bases at V and 8 bases at J, leaving 5 bases unmatched. The CDR3 region has the DNA TGTGCCAGCAGGACAGGGTTCCGTACGCAGTATTTT. It specifies CASRTGFRTQYF.

J is TRBJ2-5 and V is TRBV7-9; the match to TRBD2 covers 10 bases. CDR3 length equals 17 residues. The germline gives CDR1 SEHNR, CDR2 FQNEAQ (reference sequence). V lost 2 bases to trimming and J lost 1 base; unmatched junction nucleotides: 7. The CDR3 protein is CASSLSLAGASQETQYF. As DNA, the CDR3 is TGTGCCAGCAGCTTATCCCTAGCGGGGGCCTCCCAAGAGACCCAGTACTTC.

V usage is TRBV27 and J usage is TRBJ1-5; D remains unclear. The CDR3 runs to 13 residues. V gave up 6 bases and J gave up 2 bases, with 8 bases separating them. Germline-derived CDR1 and CDR2 are MNHEY and SMNVEV (reference sequence). The CDR3, as DNA: TGTGCCAGCAGCTGGCCCGGCAATCAGCCCCAGCATTTT. It yields the protein CASSWPGNQPQHF.

The V and J genes are TRBV19 and TRBJ2-5; 7 nucleotides align to TRBD1. This CDR3 region has 16 residues. V shed 4 bases, J shed 2 bases, and the junction held 10 bases outside the gene matches. Germline V gene data show CDR1 as LNHDA and CDR2 as SQIVND (reference sequence). The CDR3 DNA sequence: TGTGCCAGTAGTACATTTCCCGGGACAGCTCAAGAGACCCAGTACTTC. This codes for CASSTFPGTAQETQYF.

The V and J genes are TRBV28 and TRBJ2-1, with TRBD2 as a possible D gene (6 bases). The CDR3 totals 17 residues. Germline loops: CDR1 MDHEN, CDR2 SYDVKM. Trimming removed 3 bases at V and 9 bases at J, with 24 bases between. The CDR3 here is CASSLVGGMNPHGEQFF. The CDR3 DNA reads as TGTGCCAGCAGTTTGGTTGGAGGGATGAATCCGCACGGTGAGCAGTTCTTC.

A few counts support this clonotype. The rearrangement joins TRBV28 to TRBJ2-7; 7 bases are shared with TRBD1. The CDR3 is 14 amino acids. Per the germline V gene, CDR1 is MDHEN and CDR2 is SYDVKM. The V and J ends lost 4 bases and 6 bases, in that order; junction bases with no gene match: 9. The CDR3: CASSSFDRAGEQYF. In DNA, the CDR3 is TGTGCCAGCAGTTCCTTCGACAGGGCTGGCGAGCAGTACTTC.

This clonotype was counted a few times. The chain links TRBV7-9 to TRBJ1-4; the D gene is possibly TRBD1 (6 bases). The germline CDR1 and CDR2 sequences are SEHNR and FQNEAQ (reference sequence). Trimming cost V 5 bases and J 2 bases, with 12 bases left between them. The CDR3 has 15 amino acids. The CDR3 sequence: CASSPKTGTNEKLFF. CDR3 coding DNA: TGTGCCAGCAGCCCTAAGACAGGCACTAATGAAAAACTGTTTTTT.

This clonotype was detected only a few times. The V gene is TRBV27, the J gene TRBJ2-7; TRBD1 aligns across 7 bases. This CDR3 spans 13 amino acids. Germline CDR1 MNHEY, CDR2 SMNVEV (reference sequence). V lost 7 bases, J lost 2 bases, and 5 bases stayed unmatched. CDR3 loop: CASKRDSTYEQYF. DNA of the CDR3: TGTGCCAGCAAAAGGGACAGTACCTACGAGCAGTACTTC.

This rearrangement joins TRBV20-1 to TRBJ2-3; 7 bases match TRBD2. With 6 bases clipped from V and 2 bases from J, the junction kept 17 bases outside the gene matches. CDR1 is DFQATT and CDR2 is SNEGSKA in the germline V gene (reference sequence). The CDR3 is made up of 17 amino acids. For the CDR3, the DNA is TGCAGTGCCCGAACCACCCCCCCTAGCGGAGACACAGATACGCAGTATTTT. This encodes CSARTTPPSGDTDTQYF.

This clonotype occurred a few times. The chain is built from TRBV6-2 or TRBV6-3 and TRBJ2-5; D is perhaps TRBD1 or TRBD2 (5 bases each). The CDR3 runs 14 residues. V lost 8 bases and J 2 bases, leaving 15 bases between the germline ends. Germline lookup yields CDR1 MNHEY and CDR2 SVGEGT. The CDR3 sequence is CASRDLRRQETQYF. Written as DNA, the CDR3 is TGTGCCAGCCGGGACCTTAGACGTCAAGAGACCCAGTACTTC.

V usage is TRBV7-9 and J usage is TRBJ1-2; D is possibly TRBD1 (5 bases). The CDR3 covers 14 residues. Trimming took off 2 bases at V and 7 bases at J, with 14 bases between the two ends. Per germline, CDR1 SEHNR and CDR2 FQNEAQ (reference sequence). The CDR3 nucleotides read TGTGCCAGCAGCTTACAGGGCAGGGAAAGTGGCTACACCTTC. The encoded protein is CASSLQGRESGYTF.

This clonotype was counted only a few times. The genes are TRBV3-1 and TRBJ2-4, with unresolved D. Per germline, CDR1 LGHDT and CDR2 YNNKEL (reference sequence). Trimming cost V 2 bases and J 11 bases, with 28 bases left between them. CDR3 length equals 18 residues. Written as DNA, the CDR3 is TGTGCCAGCAGCCAAAGACAAACCAACGTCCCCATAGCCGGATTTCAGTACTTC. It codes for CASSQRQTNVPIAGFQYF. The entire variable domain, with the rest obtained from reference TRBV3-1 and TRBJ2-4, is as follows: DTAVSQTPKYLVTQMGNDKSIKCEQNLGHDTMYWYKQDSKKFLKIMFSYNNKELIINETVPNRFSPKSPDKAHLNLHINSLELGDSAVYFCASSQRQTNVPIAGFQYFGAGTRLSVL.

This clonotype was seen only a few times. The V gene is TRBV20-1, the J gene TRBJ1-6; perhaps TRBD1 as D (5 bases). V was pared by 1 base and J by 9 bases, with 16 bases between. This CDR3 region has 15 residues. Germline V gene sequence: CDR1 DFQATT, CDR2 SNEGSKA (reference sequence). The CDR3 sequence is CSARGASPGGSPLHF. In DNA form, the CDR3 reads TGCAGTGCTAGAGGCGCCTCACCCGGGGGTTCACCCCTCCACTTT.